The 9 T cell receptor beta chains in this list originate from one sample, sequenced in a study of cytomegalovirus exposure and HLA in healthy donors. The study ran its PCR with 60 Vbeta and 13 Jbeta primers. The table came from immunoSEQ multiplex PCR; TCRdb's copy has only in-frame clones and leaves some out. The table lists approximately 90,000 clones, 60% to 80% of them singletons, with 3.4% in the top ten. Sequencing was performed on PBMCs. These receptors all come from a middle-aged man in good health and CMV-seronegative.

The chain employs TRBV7-8 and TRBJ1-1; D is undetermined. This CDR3 has 17 amino acids. Germline V gene sequence: CDR1 SGHVS, CDR2 FQNEAQ. Between the trimmed V and J ends, which lost 0 bases and 1 base, there was a span of 15 bases. The CDR3, as DNA: TGTGCCAGCAGCTTAGCGGCCCGGGGTACTCGGAACACTGAAGCTTTCTTT. Translating gives CASSLAARGTRNTEAFF.

The chain joins TRBV10-3 to TRBJ2-5, with a tentative D call TRBD2 (6 bases). Per the germline V gene, CDR1 is ENHRY and CDR2 is SYGVKD. The CDR3 is 14 amino acids. V was pared by 3 bases and J by 2 bases, with 10 bases between. The CDR3 sequence is CAISDAGLQETQYF. For the CDR3, the DNA is TGTGCCATCAGTGACGCGGGACTGCAAGAGACCCAGTACTTC.

The chain employs TRBV16 and TRBJ1-2; D is unresolved. Germline loops: CDR1 KGHSY, CDR2 FQNENV. V dropped 5 bases and J dropped 5 bases, with 3 bases sitting between them. The CDR3 has 10 residues. CDR3 coding DNA: TGTGCCAGCAGCGAGTATGGCTACACCTTC. Translation: CASSEYGYTF.

This clone has just one count. The chain recombines TRBV13 with TRBJ2-7; perhaps TRBD1 as D (5 bases). CDR1 PRHDT and CDR2 FYEKMQ come from the germline V gene (reference sequence). The length of the CDR3 is 16 residues. V was cut by 6 bases and J by 5 bases, with 23 bases left in between. DNA for the CDR3: TGTGCCAGCAGTCCCAGAAAGGGGCTGCATTCCGACGAGCAGTACTTC. This codes for CASSPRKGLHSDEQYF.

V is TRBV6-1 and J is TRBJ2-5, with a tentative D call TRBD2 (5 bases). V was trimmed by 0 bases and J by 11 bases, leaving 25 bases between them. The CDR3 is made up of 17 amino acids. Germline CDR1 is MNHNS and CDR2 is SASEGT. This CDR3 is CASSEAVVGIKRDEQYF. Here the CDR3 DNA reads TGTGCCAGCAGTGAAGCGGTTGTCGGGATCAAGAGGGATGAGCAGTACTTC.

The V call is TRBV11-2, the J call TRBJ2-3; 9 bases line up with TRBD2. V trimming: 2 bases; J trimming: 0 bases; junction bases outside the gene matches: 3. The CDR3 is 16 residues long. Germline V gives CDR1 SGHAT, CDR2 FQNNGV. In DNA form, the CDR3 reads TGTGCCAGCAGCTTAAGCAGCGGGGGGAGCACAGATACGCAGTATTTT. Residues: CASSLSSGGSTDTQYF.

V usage is TRBV27 and J usage is TRBJ1-6; TRBD1 aligns across 9 bases. Germline loops: CDR1 MNHEY, CDR2 SMNVEV (reference sequence). V was pared by 6 bases and J by 7 bases, with 7 bases of the junction left unmatched. This CDR3 contains 15 residues. The CDR3 here is CASRRDRVRNSPLHF. In DNA, the CDR3 is TGTGCCAGCAGGCGGGACAGGGTTCGAAATTCACCCCTCCACTTT.

The chain couples TRBV5-4 to TRBJ2-1; TRBD2 matches at 7 bases. In germline, CDR1 is SGHNT, CDR2 YYREEE (reference sequence). This CDR3 comprises 16 residues. After removal of 1 base from V and 4 bases from J, the junction contained 8 bases not matched to a gene. For the CDR3, the DNA is TGTGCCAGCAGCTTGTTTGGGGGGGGGTCTTACAATGAGCAGTTCTTC. Its translation is CASSLFGGGSYNEQFF. Full variable domain (outside the CDR3, taken from reference TRBV5-4 and TRBJ2-1): ETGVTQSPTHLIKTRGQQVTLRCSSQSGHNTVSWYQQALGQGPQFIFQYYREEENGRGNFPPRFSGLQFPNYSSELNVNALELDDSALYLCASSLFGGGSYNEQFFGPGTRLTVL.

J is TRBJ2-5 and V is TRBV27; 14 nucleotides match TRBD2. The CDR3 loop spans 18 amino acids. Per germline, CDR1 MNHEY and CDR2 SMNVEV (reference sequence). The trim removed 4 bases at V and 1 base at J, leaving 8 bases unmatched. CDR3 protein: CASSSGLAGGRGQETQYF. In DNA, the CDR3 is TGTGCCAGCAGTTCCGGACTAGCGGGAGGAAGGGGCCAAGAGACCCAGTACTTC.